One and the same sample provided the 27 T cell receptor beta chains below, sequenced in a study of cytomegalovirus exposure and HLA in healthy donors. Only in-frame clones appear in the TCRdb table, and some are missing; sequencing was by immunoSEQ multiplex PCR. This table has roughly 270,000 clones, approximately 88% appearing once. Sequencing was done on a sample of PBMCs. The receptors here all came from a woman under 30 in good health and CMV-seronegative.

The rearrangement links TRBV19 to TRBJ2-2, with D possibly matching TRBD2 (6 bases). CDR1 is LNHDA and CDR2 is SQIVND in the germline V gene (reference sequence). This CDR3 is 18 amino acids long. V lost 5 bases and J lost 4, with 23 bases in between. The CDR3 sequence is CASSPDTRDSLGTGELFF. Written as DNA, the CDR3 is TGTGCCAGTAGTCCAGATACCCGGGACTCTCTGGGCACCGGGGAGCTGTTTTTT.

Only one count was recorded for this clone. The gene calls are TRBV28 and TRBJ1-2, with no clear D. Germline CDR1 reads MDHEN; CDR2 reads SYDVKM. This CDR3 comprises 11 residues. The V end lost 6 bases, the J end lost 2 bases, and 4 bases lay between the germline ends. For the CDR3, the DNA is TGTGCCAGCAGAGCGAACTATGGCTACACCTTC. The encoded protein is CASRANYGYTF.

The J gene is TRBJ2-6, the V gene TRBV2, with D possibly matching TRBD2 (6 bases). Per germline, CDR1 SNHLY and CDR2 FYNNEI. The CDR3 totals 15 residues. With 4 bases removed from V and 3 bases from J, the gap between germline ends came to 10 bases. CDR3 in DNA: TGTGCCAGCAGTGTACGGGGAGGTGGGGCCAACGTCCTGACTTTC. This translates into CASSVRGGGANVLTF.

The chain recombines TRBV6-1 with TRBJ2-3; 10 nucleotides agree with TRBD1. The CDR3 contains 15 residues. Germline V gene data show CDR1 as MNHNS and CDR2 as SASEGT. The junction had 5 bases not matched to a gene; V was cut back by 7 bases and J by 1 base. The chain's CDR3 is CASKDRGRRTDTQYF. Here the CDR3 DNA reads TGTGCCAGCAAGGACAGGGGGAGGCGCACAGATACGCAGTATTTT.

V is TRBV6-6 and J is TRBJ1-3, with 7 bases matching TRBD1. Trimming cost V 6 bases and J 4 bases; bases outside gene matches: 12. The CDR3 consists of 16 residues. Germline CDR1 is MNHNY and CDR2 is SVGAGI (reference sequence). In nucleotides, the CDR3 is TGTGCCAGCAGGGAACAGGGGCCGAGCTCCGGAAACACCATATATTTT. Residues: CASREQGPSSGNTIYF.

This clone is a singleton in its sample. This rearrangement joins TRBV10-3 to TRBJ1-6; 8 nucleotides line up with TRBD1. CDR1 is ENHRY and CDR2 is SYGVKD in the germline V gene. The CDR3 runs 13 residues. The junction had 5 bases not matched to a gene; V was cut back by 7 bases and J by 9 bases. The CDR3 protein is CAITDREGSPLHF. CDR3 sequence (DNA): TGTGCCATCACGGACAGGGAGGGTTCACCCCTCCACTTT.

This chain links TRBV27 with TRBJ2-3, with 7 bases that match TRBD2. V shed 3 bases, J shed 1 base, and the junction held 7 bases outside the gene matches. The CDR3 runs to 16 residues. Germline V gene lookup returns CDR1 MNHEY and CDR2 SMNVEV (reference sequence). CDR3 coding DNA: TGTGCCAGCAGTTTTTCGTCCCGGGGGGGCACAGATACGCAGTATTTT. Its protein is CASSFSSRGGTDTQYF.

This clone was picked up one time. This chain links TRBV4-1 with TRBJ2-7; D remains unclear. Trimming cost V 4 bases and J 6 bases, with 10 bases left between them. This CDR3 contains 12 residues. Germline V gene lookup returns CDR1 MGHRA and CDR2 YSYEKL. CDR3 sequence: CASSLHSGEQYF. The CDR3 DNA is TGCGCCAGCAGCCTGCACTCCGGCGAGCAGTACTTC.

The CDR3 nucleotides read TGTGCCAGCAGTTTCGCAGCGGGAGTTTACCATGAGCAGTTCTTC. Amino acid sequence: CASSFAAGVYHEQFF. The chain is built from TRBV28 and TRBJ2-1; TRBD2 matches at 8 bases. This CDR3 has 15 residues. The junction had 9 bases not matched to a gene; V was cut back by 3 bases and J by 8 bases. Germline lookup yields CDR1 MDHEN and CDR2 SYDVKM.

The chain links TRBV5-1 to TRBJ1-3; perhaps TRBD1 as D (5 bases). The CDR3 sequence is 18 residues long. Trimming removed 3 bases from V and 8 bases from J, with 27 bases in between. Per the germline V gene, CDR1 is SGHRS and CDR2 is YFSETQ. The CDR3 sequence is CASSSGLLAGTTGDTIYF. In nucleotides, the CDR3 is TGCGCCAGCAGCTCGGGTTTGTTGGCAGGGACCACGGGGGACACCATATATTTT.

This clone was seen at least ten times. CDR3 sequence (DNA): TGTGCCAGCAGTCCACAGGGTTCCGAGCAGTACTTC. Translation: CASSPQGSEQYF. The chain couples TRBV27 to TRBJ2-7, with D tentatively TRBD1 (6 bases). Trimming pared 5 bases from V and 6 bases from J, leaving 11 bases between. The CDR3 contains 12 residues. Looked up from germline, CDR1 is MNHEY and CDR2 is SMNVEV (reference sequence).

The chain is built from TRBV19 and TRBJ2-1; 10 nucleotides agree with TRBD2. Germline assignment: CDR1 LNHDA and CDR2 SQIVND (reference sequence). V shed 2 bases and J 9 bases; nucleotides not matched to a gene: 7. The CDR3 consists of 15 residues. CDR3 in amino acids: CASSISLAGVAEQFF. The CDR3, as DNA: TGTGCCAGTAGTATAAGTCTAGCGGGAGTCGCTGAGCAGTTCTTC.

This clone was picked up a small number of times. The chain has TRBV6-1 and TRBJ2-5, with D perhaps TRBD1 (6 bases). Trimming stripped 4 bases from V and 1 base from J, with 10 bases between. Germline V lookup: CDR1 MNHNS, CDR2 SASEGT. CDR3 length: 14 amino acids. For the CDR3, the DNA is TGTGCCAGCAGTGGTCACAGGGTCCAAGAGACCCAGTACTTC. It codes for CASSGHRVQETQYF.

The CDR3 is CASSLPGQASYEQYF. The CDR3 DNA sequence: TGTGCCAGCAGCCTTCCGGGACAGGCCTCCTACGAGCAGTACTTC. The J gene is TRBJ2-7, the V gene TRBV27; TRBD1 agrees at 8 bases. The CDR3 contains 15 residues. V lost 6 bases to trimming and J lost 0 bases; unmatched junction nucleotides: 7. Germline V gives CDR1 MNHEY, CDR2 SMNVEV (reference sequence).

V and J are TRBV25-1 and TRBJ2-5; D is unresolved. V was trimmed by 0 bases and J by 2 bases, leaving 10 bases between them. CDR1 and CDR2 (germline): MGHDK, SYGVNS. CDR3 length: 15 amino acids. CDR3 coding DNA: TGTGCCAGCAGTGAATATTCGGTCGAGCAAGAGACCCAGTACTTC. Protein: CASSEYSVEQETQYF.

The chain has TRBV5-1 and TRBJ1-1; D remains unclear. V was pared by 0 bases and J by 0 bases, with 9 bases between. The CDR3 loop spans 15 amino acids. Looked up from germline, CDR1 is SGHRS and CDR2 is YFSETQ. The CDR3 spells CASSLEADMNTEAFF. The CDR3 nucleotides read TGCGCCAGCAGCTTGGAGGCCGACATGAACACTGAAGCTTTCTTT.

V is TRBV5-4 and J is TRBJ2-7; a possible D gene is TRBD2 (5 bases). V was pared by 4 bases and J by 6 bases, with 8 bases between. Germline CDR1 reads SGHNT; CDR2 reads YYREEE (reference sequence). This CDR3 has 11 amino acids. Here the CDR3 reads CASSGRGEQYF. In nucleotides, the CDR3 is TGTGCCAGCAGCGGCCGGGGCGAGCAGTACTTC.

The chain is built from TRBV6-6 and TRBJ2-3; 9 positions match TRBD2. The CDR3 spans 15 residues. The germline gives CDR1 MNHNY, CDR2 SVGAGI (reference sequence). Trimming cost V 5 bases and J 5 bases; bases outside gene matches: 8. CDR3: CASSRAGGLGDTQYF. CDR3 nucleotides: TGTGCCAGCAGTCGGGCGGGAGGGCTAGGAGATACGCAGTATTTT.

The DNA for the CDR3 is TGCAGCGTTGTCCCTTTAAAGGCGGGATTCTTTGAAGCTTTCTTT. Its protein product is CSVVPLKAGFFEAFF. The chain joins TRBV29-1 to TRBJ1-1; D not resolved. The CDR3 contains 15 residues. Germline CDR1 reads SQVTM; CDR2 reads ANQGSEA. The ends were cut back, 4 bases at V and 7 bases at J, with 22 bases in the middle.

The chain has TRBV18 and TRBJ2-7; 10 nucleotides align to TRBD1. The junction had 5 bases not matched to a gene; V was cut back by 4 bases and J by 2 bases. The CDR3 totals 15 residues. Germline V gives CDR1 KGHSH, CDR2 LQKENI. In DNA form, the CDR3 reads TGTGCCAGCTCACTCCGACAGGGGGCGGCCTACGAGCAGTACTTC. Protein product: CASSLRQGAAYEQYF.

The chain combines TRBV9 with TRBJ2-3; D perhaps matches TRBD2 (5 bases). The CDR3 spans 13 residues. Germline-derived CDR1 and CDR2 are SGDLS and YYNGEE. V dropped 0 bases and J dropped 6 bases, with 8 bases sitting between them. CDR3 sequence (DNA): TGTGCCAGCAGCGTAGCGTCGGGGGATACGCAGTATTTT. It encodes CASSVASGDTQYF.

The sample holds one count of this clone. The chain uses TRBV2 and TRBJ2-1; 11 bases are a match to TRBD1. J gave up 6 bases and V 6 bases, and 10 bases lay outside the gene matches. In germline, CDR1 is SNHLY, CDR2 FYNNEI. The CDR3 consists of 16 residues. CDR3 protein: CASRRAGQGAFNEQFF. The CDR3 bases are TGTGCCAGCAGGAGAGCCGGACAGGGGGCCTTCAATGAGCAGTTCTTC.

J is TRBJ2-3 and V is TRBV28, with D possibly TRBD1 on 6 matching bases. Trimming removed 7 bases at V and 0 bases at J, with 14 bases between. CDR3 length: 15 residues. Germline V lookup: CDR1 MDHEN, CDR2 SYDVKM. In nucleotides, the CDR3 is TGTGCCAGCAACCAGGGGCAGTCTAGCACAGATACGCAGTATTTT. This gives the protein CASNQGQSSTDTQYF.

This sequence joins TRBV2 and TRBJ1-1; 10 bases map to TRBD1. Germline-derived CDR1 and CDR2 are SNHLY and FYNNEI. The CDR3 contains 14 residues. V lost 8 bases to trimming and J lost 5 bases; unmatched junction nucleotides: 8. The CDR3 DNA reads TGTGCCAGCGCGATAGGACAGGGGGAAACTGAAGCTTTCTTT. Encoded protein: CASAIGQGETEAFF.

V gene TRBV6-1 combines with J gene TRBJ2-2, with a possible D match to TRBD2 (7 bases). V lost 8 bases and J 5 bases, leaving 18 bases between the germline ends. The CDR3 sequence is 15 residues long. In germline, CDR1 is MNHNS, CDR2 SASEGT. Here the CDR3 reads CASELRGGGTGELFF. CDR3 DNA sequence: TGTGCCAGCGAACTTCGAGGGGGGGGTACCGGGGAGCTGTTTTTT.

V gene TRBV21-1 combines with J gene TRBJ2-7; the table names TRBD1, a call not compared with the DNA. TRBV21-1 is shown as a pseudogene. There are 12 residues in the CDR3. The CDR3 coding sequence is TGTGCCAGCAGCCTTGGACAGGACGAGCAGTACTTC. Its translation: CASSLGQDEQYF.

The chain carries TRBV5-1 and TRBJ2-1; 9 bases are shared with TRBD2. From germline, CDR1 is SGHRS and CDR2 YFSETQ. After removal of 4 bases from V and 6 bases from J, the junction contained 11 bases not matched to a gene. The CDR3 loop spans 16 amino acids. CDR3 sequence (DNA): TGCGCCAGCAGCGAACCCCCTAGCGGGATGGTCAATGAGCAGTTCTTC. This translates into CASSEPPSGMVNEQFF.